Shown below are 5 T cell receptor beta chains from a single sample sequenced in a study of blood T cells in healthy people across ages. Next came a second PCR, run for about 7 to 12 cycles, which used a sample-barcoded 5' primer along with a J-beta primer mix. MiXCR, applied by TCRdb to the 5' RACE reads, yields one record per CDR3 protein. The profile shows about 930,000 distinct CDR3 sequences, almost 30% of them singletons. The sample was also reused in another study, on T cells of mothers and their children.

Material: blood. The receptor source for this set is a woman aged 40-49 years in good health.

Many counts were recorded for this clonotype. The chain combines TRBV7-3 with TRBJ2-7; D uncertain. The CDR3 covers 14 residues. Germline lookup yields CDR1 SGHTA and CDR2 FQGTGA. V was trimmed by 2 bases and J by 5 bases, leaving 13 bases between them. Written as DNA, the CDR3 is TGTGCCAGCAGCTTATCTGGGCAGGTCCACGAGCAGTACTTC. Amino acids: CASSLSGQVHEQYF.

The chain carries TRBV4-3 and TRBJ1-1; a possible D gene is TRBD1 (6 bases). The V and J ends lost 1 base and 1 base respectively, with 13 bases between them. Germline-derived CDR1 and CDR2 are LGHNA and YSLEER. The CDR3 length is 16 residues. CDR3 region: CASSQVYRDKNTEAFF. CDR3 DNA sequence: TGCGCCAGCAGCCAAGTGTACCGGGACAAGAACACTGAAGCTTTCTTT.

This chain links TRBV28 with TRBJ2-7; TRBD1 matches at 10 bases. The CDR3 loop spans 16 amino acids. J gave up 7 bases and V 4 bases, and 13 bases lay outside the gene matches. Per germline, CDR1 MDHEN and CDR2 SYDVKM. For the CDR3, the DNA is TGTGCCAGCAGTTCGCCCCGGGACAGGGGTCCCCTTGAGCAGTACTTC. It specifies CASSSPRDRGPLEQYF.

The chain recombines TRBV6-2 or TRBV6-3 with TRBJ1-5; no clear D. Germline CDR1 is MNHEY and CDR2 is SVGEGT. The CDR3 has 12 residues. Trimming stripped 5 bases from V and 9 bases from J, with 11 bases between. Here the CDR3 reads CASSPLGWPQHF. CDR3 in DNA: TGTGCCAGCAGTCCCCTCGGTTGGCCCCAGCATTTT.

This clonotype was counted ten times or more. This chain uses TRBV29-1 with TRBJ2-7, with D perhaps TRBD1 (6 bases). The length of the CDR3 is 13 residues. Germline V gene data show CDR1 as SQVTM and CDR2 as ANQGSEA. V was cut by 6 bases and J by 5 bases, with 17 bases left in between. The CDR3, as DNA: TGCAGCGTCGTGGTAGGGGGTCGGGACGAGCAGTACTTC. Encoded protein: CSVVVGGRDEQYF.